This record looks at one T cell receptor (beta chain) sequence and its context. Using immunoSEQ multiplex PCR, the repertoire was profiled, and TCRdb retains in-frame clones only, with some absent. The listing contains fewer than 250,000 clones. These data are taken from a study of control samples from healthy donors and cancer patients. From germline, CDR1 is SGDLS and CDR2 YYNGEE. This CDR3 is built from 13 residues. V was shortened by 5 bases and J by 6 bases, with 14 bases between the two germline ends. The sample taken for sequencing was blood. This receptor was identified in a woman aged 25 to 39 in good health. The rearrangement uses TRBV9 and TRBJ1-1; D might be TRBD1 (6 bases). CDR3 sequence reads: CASSETGRPEAFF. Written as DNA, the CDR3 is TGTGCCAGCAGTGAAACAGGGAGGCCTGAAGCTTTCTTT.